This entry describes one T cell receptor (beta chain). The table came from immunoSEQ multiplex PCR; TCRdb's copy has only in-frame clones and leaves some out. The sample includes 250,000 to 300,000 clones, 86% seen only once; the top ten take 12%. These data belong to a study of blood T cell repertoires in COVID-19. About the study: Some COVID-19 samples were acute and others convalescent; all came from the United States, Italy and Spain. Nucleic acid was either cDNA or gDNA, and it came from T cells, B-cell-depleted T cells, or PBMCs.

Seattle patients were enrolled while actively infected and followed longitudinally. V was shortened by 1 base and J by 8 bases, with 14 bases between the two germline ends. This CDR3 spans 14 amino acids. Germline V lookup: CDR1 MNHEY, CDR2 SMNVEV (reference sequence). The sequenced sample consisted of peripheral blood. The TCR sequence derives from a woman under 40 with COVID-19, enrolled during active disease. This rearrangement joins TRBV27 to TRBJ1-2; possibly TRBD1 for D (6 bases). This chain's CDR3 is CASSLYRGAQGYTF. The CDR3 nucleotides are TGTGCCAGCAGTTTATACCGGGGGGCGCAGGGCTACACCTTC.